This T cell receptor beta chain was profiled in a study of human thymus T cells. Study-level results: Reports from related research described highly overlapping thymic repertoires among unrelated individuals.

The thymus tissue came from resections taken during corrective heart surgery. This clone was observed a single time. Its antigen remains unknown. This CDR3 has 15 amino acids. Per germline, CDR1 MNHEY and CDR2 SMNVEV (reference sequence). Trimming removed 0 bases from V and 4 bases from J, with 9 bases in between. This table comes from immunoSEQ multiplex PCR, and its TCRdb copy is limited to in-frame clones, with some not included. The sample carries some 80,000 clones, 90% to 98% recorded once. This sequence originates from a boy less than two years old with a congenital heart defect but otherwise immunologically healthy. This chain uses TRBV27 with TRBJ2-2, with D possibly being TRBD1 (5 bases). The sequencing sample was made of thymus tissue. Here the CDR3 reads CASSLSSQGTGELFF. In nucleotides, the CDR3 is TGTGCCAGCAGTTTATCGTCCCAGGGCACCGGGGAGCTGTTTTTT.